These 15 T cell receptor beta chains were sequenced from one sample in a study of T-cell reconstitution after alpha-beta-depleted transplantation in children. The library targeted TCRbeta and was prepared with unique molecular identifiers. TCRdb recomputed calls from the PCR reads with MiXCR, one row per CDR3 protein. The sample carries about 440,000 distinct CDR3 sequences, approximately 42% recorded once. The sample here was PBMCs, taken before TCRalphabeta/CD19-depleted stem cell transplant. These receptors originate from a girl aged 2-9 years with aplastic anemia, due to receive a stem cell transplant.

The CDR3 sequence: CASSLDSPFSGANVLTF. In DNA, the CDR3 is TGTGCCAGCAGCCTAGACAGCCCATTCTCTGGGGCCAACGTCCTGACTTTC. This chain joins TRBV7-9 and TRBJ2-6, with a weak D call TRBD1 (5 bases). With 5 bases removed from V and 0 bases from J, the gap between germline ends came to 14 bases. Germline CDR1 SEHNR, CDR2 FQNEAQ (reference sequence). This CDR3 comprises 17 residues. The complete variable domain, with remaining parts taken from reference TRBV7-9 and TRBJ2-6, reads DTGVSQNPRHKITKRGQNVTFRCDPISEHNRLYWYRQTLGQGPEFLTYFQNEAQLEKSRLLSDRFSAERPKGSFSTLEIQRTEQGDSAMYLCASSLDSPFSGANVLTFGAGSRLTVL.

The genes are TRBV2 and TRBJ2-5; TRBD2 agrees at 9 bases. Per germline, CDR1 SNHLY and CDR2 FYNNEI. The ends lost 3 bases at V and 6 bases at J; junction bases unmatched: 8. The CDR3 loop spans 15 amino acids. CDR3: CASSDQAGGPQTQYF. CDR3 bases: TGTGCCAGCAGTGATCAGGCGGGAGGGCCGCAGACCCAGTACTTC.

The V and J genes are TRBV6-1 and TRBJ1-2; D not certain. Germline V gene data show CDR1 as MNHNS and CDR2 as SASEGT. The CDR3 extends over 14 amino acids. The germline V and J ends were trimmed by 6 bases and 5 bases, with 16 bases remaining between them. Written as DNA, the CDR3 is TGTGCCAGCAGATCCCGGTCGGGAGGGTATGGCTACACCTTC. This sequence encodes CASRSRSGGYGYTF.

The chain is built from TRBV20-1 and TRBJ1-3; 7 bases are shared with TRBD1. Trimming took 7 bases from V and 0 from J; bases not matched to a gene: 6. Germline V gene lookup returns CDR1 DFQATT and CDR2 SNEGSKA (reference sequence). The CDR3 is 14 residues long. The DNA for the CDR3 is TGCAGTGTTCAGGCAGGGGGCTCTGGAAACACCATATATTTT. Translating gives CSVQAGGSGNTIYF.

The chain has TRBV12-3 or TRBV12-4 and TRBJ1-4, with no clear D. Trimming left V 3 bases short and J 6 bases short, with 8 bases between. This CDR3 spans 13 amino acids. CDR3 sequence (DNA): TGTGCCAGCAGTTTGAGGCAGGATGAAAAACTGTTTTTT. Translated: CASSLRQDEKLFF.

The rearrangement links TRBV20-1 to TRBJ2-1, with D possibly matching TRBD2 (7 bases). V lost 5 bases and J 13 bases, leaving 24 bases between the germline ends. Germline CDR1 and CDR2: DFQATT and SNEGSKA (reference sequence). This CDR3 comprises 14 residues. As DNA, the CDR3 is TGCAGTGCTGGGCGGTCGGGGGGCGCGAGCGGCCAGTTCTTC. Residues: CSAGRSGGASGQFF.

This sequence joins TRBV10-3 and TRBJ2-5; a weak D match, TRBD2 (5 bases). The V end lost 7 bases, the J end lost 2 bases, and 11 bases lay between the germline ends. Germline lookup yields CDR1 ENHRY and CDR2 SYGVKD. This CDR3 region has 13 residues. The DNA of the CDR3 is TGTGCCATCACCGGCGGGTTACAAGAGACCCAGTACTTC. Its protein product is CAITGGLQETQYF.

This rearrangement joins TRBV2 to TRBJ1-1, with a tentative D call TRBD1 (6 bases). Trimming left V 6 bases short and J 4 bases short, with 15 bases between. Germline V lookup: CDR1 SNHLY, CDR2 FYNNEI. The CDR3 runs to 14 residues. The CDR3 sequence is CASRINQGLTEAFF. The CDR3 DNA follows: TGTGCCAGCAGAATCAACCAGGGGCTCACTGAAGCTTTCTTT.

In this sample, this clonotype turned up a few times. This chain uses TRBV11-2 with TRBJ2-5; D remains unclear. V was clipped by 2 bases and J by 2 bases, with 12 bases between them. The germline CDR1 and CDR2 sequences are SGHAT and FQNNGV. The CDR3 is made up of 15 amino acids. CDR3: CASSLSVQRQETQYF. The CDR3 nucleotides read TGTGCCAGCAGCTTATCAGTGCAACGTCAAGAGACCCAGTACTTC.

The CDR3 protein is CASSRDRGLYEQYF. CDR3 coding DNA: TGTGCCAGCAGTAGGGACAGGGGGCTCTACGAGCAGTACTTC. This chain links TRBV12-3 or TRBV12-4 with TRBJ2-7, with 12 bases fitting TRBD1. J was trimmed by 3 bases and V by 5 bases; bases with no gene match: 2. CDR3 length: 14 residues.

Details on this clonotype: Possible read error: a much larger clone is one base away. The rearrangement uses TRBV7-2 and TRBJ2-3; no clear D. CDR1 and CDR2 (germline): SGHTA, FQGNSA. This CDR3 has 14 amino acids. The V end was cut by 2 bases, the J end by 2 bases, with 8 bases between. CDR3: CASSLRVNTDTQYF. The DNA for the CDR3 is TGTGCCAGCAGCTTAAGGGTCAACACAGATACGCAGTATTTT. The full variable domain, with the rest looked up from reference TRBV7-2 and TRBJ2-3, is GAGVSQSPSNKVTEKGKDVELRCDPISGHTALYWYRQSLGQGLEFLIYFQGNSAPDKSGLPSDRFSAERTGGSVSTLTIQRTQQEDSAVYLCASSLRVNTDTQYFGPGTRLTVL.

Details on this clonotype: A read error may account for a junction end that differs from germline. The chain recombines TRBV28 with TRBJ2-1; TRBD2 is a possible D gene (7 bases). Germline V gives CDR1 MDHEN, CDR2 SYDVKM. The CDR3 contains 18 residues. CDR3 nucleotide sequence: TGTACCAGCAGTTTGACCCCGAGGCGGAGGGGGGGCCAAAATGAGCAGTTCTTC. Protein product: CTSSLTPRRRGGQNEQFF.

This clonotype was found many times. This sequence joins TRBV5-1 and TRBJ2-3; maybe TRBD2 (6 bases). Germline assignment: CDR1 SGHRS and CDR2 YFSETQ. Trimming took 3 bases from V and 5 from J, leaving 19 bases between them. This CDR3 comprises 16 residues. CDR3 sequence reads: CASSYSGTPAGDTQYF. In DNA, the CDR3 is TGCGCCAGCAGCTATTCCGGGACTCCGGCGGGAGATACGCAGTATTTT.

J is TRBJ2-1 and V is TRBV7-9; a possible D gene is TRBD2 (6 bases). The germline CDR1 and CDR2 sequences are SEHNR and FQNEAQ (reference sequence). The CDR3 contains 17 residues. With 1 base removed from V and 1 base from J, the gap between germline ends came to 14 bases. The CDR3 spells CASSLEGDFVSYNEQFF. As DNA, the CDR3 is TGTGCCAGCAGCTTAGAAGGGGACTTCGTGTCCTACAATGAGCAGTTCTTC. Combining the CDR3 with reference TRBV7-9 and TRBJ2-1 gives the whole variable domain DTGVSQNPRHKITKRGQNVTFRCDPISEHNRLYWYRQTLGQGPEFLTYFQNEAQLEKSRLLSDRFSAERPKGSFSTLEIQRTEQGDSAMYLCASSLEGDFVSYNEQFFGPGTRLTVL.

Only a few counts were recorded for this clonotype. The rearrangement uses TRBV28 and TRBJ1-2; 8 nucleotides line up with TRBD1. This CDR3 has 16 residues. Per the germline V gene, CDR1 is MDHEN and CDR2 is SYDVKM. Trimming took 9 bases from V and 8 from J; bases not matched to a gene: 20. CDR3: CASQFTPQGAFEGYTF. In DNA form, the CDR3 reads TGTGCCAGTCAGTTTACTCCCCAGGGGGCATTTGAGGGCTACACCTTC.